These 13 T cell receptor beta chains were all obtained from the same sample, sequenced in a study of cytomegalovirus exposure and HLA in healthy donors. It was with 60 Vbeta and 13 Jbeta primers that the PCR ran. Clones were sequenced by immunoSEQ multiplex PCR, and TCRdb holds only the in-frame ones, with some missing. In all, the sample yields just under 60,000 clones. The specimen sequenced was PBMCs. All receptors come from a male donor in good health and CMV-seronegative.

This chain connects TRBV11-1 to TRBJ2-5; 11 bases agree with TRBD2. Germline values: CDR1 SGHAT, CDR2 FQDESV (reference sequence). This CDR3 has 17 residues. J was trimmed by 1 base and V by 2 bases; bases with no gene match: 6. CDR3 DNA: TGTGCCAGCAGCTTATTTGTCGGACTAGCGGGCCAAGAGACCCAGTACTTC. It specifies CASSLFVGLAGQETQYF.

This chain links TRBV7-9 with TRBJ1-1; D is unclear. Between the trimmed V and J ends, which lost 4 bases and 0 bases, there was a span of 9 bases. Germline values: CDR1 SEHNR, CDR2 FQNEAQ (reference sequence). CDR3 length: 14 residues. The CDR3: CASSSPLMNTEAFF. CDR3 nucleotide sequence: TGTGCCAGCAGCTCCCCTCTTATGAACACTGAAGCTTTCTTT.

The rearrangement links TRBV11-1 to TRBJ2-2; no firm D call. There are 16 residues in the CDR3. The germline V and J ends were trimmed by 2 bases and 1 base, with 11 bases remaining between them. Per germline, CDR1 SGHAT and CDR2 FQDESV (reference sequence). CDR3 amino acids: CASSLLPPGNTGELFF. The DNA of the CDR3 is TGTGCCAGCAGCTTACTCCCCCCAGGGAACACCGGGGAGCTGTTTTTT.

This chain connects TRBV4-2 to TRBJ1-2, with D unclear. V lost 0 bases and J 8 bases, leaving 13 bases between the germline ends. This CDR3 comprises 14 residues. Germline values: CDR1 LGHNA, CDR2 YNFKEQ. The CDR3 protein is CASSQDVHTGGYTF. In DNA form, the CDR3 reads TGTGCCAGCAGCCAAGATGTGCACACGGGGGGCTACACCTTC.

CDR3 protein: CASERGGRTDTQYF. In DNA form, the CDR3 reads TGTGCCAGCGAGCGGGGGGGCCGTACAGATACGCAGTATTTT. The chain couples TRBV28 to TRBJ2-3; TRBD2 agrees at 10 bases. There are 14 residues in the CDR3. The junction had 5 bases not matched to a gene; V was cut back by 8 bases and J by 3 bases. Germline CDR1 is MDHEN and CDR2 is SYDVKM. Full variable domain (remainder filled in from reference TRBV28 and TRBJ2-3): DVKVTQSSRYLVKRTGEKVFLECVQDMDHENMFWYRQDPGLGLRLIYFSYDVKMKEKGDIPEGYSVSREKKERFSLILESASTNQTSMYLCASERGGRTDTQYFGPGTRLTVL.

The genes are TRBV7-2 and TRBJ1-5; D is undetermined. The germline V gene has CDR1 SGHTA and CDR2 FQGNSA. The CDR3 has 16 amino acids. Trimming removed 1 base at V and 0 bases at J, with 10 bases between. The CDR3 DNA is TGTGCCAGCAGCTTAGTTTCGGGGAATAGCAATCAGCCCCAGCATTTT. The encoded protein is CASSLVSGNSNQPQHF.

V and J are TRBV2 and TRBJ2-3; TRBD2 aligns across 14 bases. The germline V gene has CDR1 SNHLY and CDR2 FYNNEI. The CDR3 is made up of 17 amino acids. J was trimmed by 5 bases and V by 6 bases; bases with no gene match: 10. DNA for the CDR3: TGTGCCAGCAGAAACACGGGACTAGCGGGAGCACGAGATACGCAGTATTTT. Its translation: CASRNTGLAGARDTQYF.

The chain couples TRBV5-1 to TRBJ2-2; possibly TRBD1 for D (5 bases). The CDR3 spans 14 residues. Trimming pared 5 bases from V and 0 bases from J, leaving 8 bases between. The germline gives CDR1 SGHRS, CDR2 YFSETQ. The CDR3 loop reads CASRGEANTGELFF. The CDR3 DNA sequence: TGCGCCAGCAGAGGGGAAGCGAACACCGGGGAGCTGTTTTTT.

The chain has TRBV5-1 and TRBJ2-5; 7 nucleotides agree with TRBD2. Germline values: CDR1 SGHRS, CDR2 YFSETQ. V lost 2 bases, J lost 2 bases, and 6 bases stayed unmatched. The CDR3 length is 15 residues. The DNA for the CDR3 is TGCGCCAGCAGCTTCGGGGGGATGGGGCAAGAGACCCAGTACTTC. Protein sequence: CASSFGGMGQETQYF.

As to this clone: The sample has other DNA sequences that encode this CDR3 too. The chain is built from TRBV27 and TRBJ2-1; D unclear. CDR3 length: 12 amino acids. Germline V gene lookup returns CDR1 MNHEY and CDR2 SMNVEV (reference sequence). Trimming took 3 bases from V and 6 from J, leaving 6 bases between them. CDR3 region: CASSFRGNEQFF. CDR3 DNA sequence: TGTGCCAGCAGTTTCCGAGGCAATGAGCAGTTCTTC.

The genes are TRBV7-6 and TRBJ2-5, with no clear D. Trimming removed 4 bases at V and 6 bases at J, with 9 bases between. Per germline, CDR1 SGHVS and CDR2 FNYEAQ. This CDR3 is built from 12 residues. The CDR3 coding sequence is TGTGCCAGCAGCTCCTCGGGTCAGACCCAGTACTTC. As protein: CASSSSGQTQYF.

The chain links TRBV4-3 to TRBJ1-1; 12 bases agree with TRBD1. Germline assignment: CDR1 LGHNA and CDR2 YSLEER. This CDR3 spans 15 amino acids. J lost 6 bases, V lost 5 bases, and 7 bases had no gene match. The CDR3 nucleotides are TGCGCCAGCAGCGAACGGGACAGGGGGCTGTCTGAAGCTTTCTTT. It encodes CASSERDRGLSEAFF.

V is TRBV28 and J is TRBJ2-3; 10 positions agree with TRBD2. Per germline, CDR1 MDHEN and CDR2 SYDVKM. The CDR3 is 18 amino acids. The trim removed 2 bases at V and 1 base at J, leaving 9 bases unmatched. The CDR3, as DNA: TGTGCCAGCAGTTTAGGAGTAGCGGGGGGTTCTCGCACAGATACGCAGTATTTT. Amino acids: CASSLGVAGGSRTDTQYF.